This T cell receptor beta chain was profiled in a study of identical twins. Study-level findings and limits: Conclusions relied on cross-sectional statistical analysis, not following the same donors.

TCRdb redid the calling of the 5' RACE reads with MiXCR, one entry per CDR3 protein. Here the sample spans approximately 190,000 distinct CDR3 sequences, roughly 15% being singletons. The V and J ends lost 7 bases and 3 bases, in that order; junction bases with no gene match: 13. The CDR3 is 18 residues long. Germline loops: CDR1 SGHRS, CDR2 YFSETQ. This clonotype has more than one count but fewer than ten. Its matching antigen is unknown. These same data were also listed under a study on T cells expressing NK-cell markers. That investigation notes: In several experiments, an anti-gamma-delta TCR antibody restricted sorting to alpha-beta TCR T cells. Over 5 donors carried dominant NKG2C+ clonotypes that made up roughly 1.0-7.0% of their CD8+ T cells.

The origin of this receptor is a young woman in good health. This chain joins TRBV5-1 and TRBJ2-1; 13 bases match TRBD2. The material sequenced was CD8+ T cells sorted from blood. CDR3 in DNA: TGCGCCAGCTGTAACCCGGGACTAGCGGGACTGTTCTACAATGAGCAGTTCTTC. This encodes CASCNPGLAGLFYNEQFF.